This T cell receptor beta chain was captured by sequencing in a study of blood T cell repertoires in COVID-19. Profiling relied on immunoSEQ multiplex PCR, and the TCRdb table lists in-frame clones only, not all of them. The sample gives roughly 250,000 clones, around nine tenths of which show up once; under 2% is in the top ten. Germline lookup yields CDR1 MNHEY and CDR2 SMNVEV (reference sequence). V was trimmed by 5 bases and J by 4 bases, leaving 24 bases between them. The CDR3 sequence is 18 residues long. The receptor comes from a woman aged 50 to 60 who had recovered from COVID-19. This rearrangement joins TRBV27 to TRBJ2-1; tentatively, D is TRBD1 (8 bases). What was sequenced was PBMCs or T cells enriched from blood (not recorded which). CDR3 DNA: TGTGCCAGCAGTCTCTACAGGGGGGGGAGCGGGGCGTACAATGAGCAGTTCTTC. It encodes CASSLYRGGSGAYNEQFF.